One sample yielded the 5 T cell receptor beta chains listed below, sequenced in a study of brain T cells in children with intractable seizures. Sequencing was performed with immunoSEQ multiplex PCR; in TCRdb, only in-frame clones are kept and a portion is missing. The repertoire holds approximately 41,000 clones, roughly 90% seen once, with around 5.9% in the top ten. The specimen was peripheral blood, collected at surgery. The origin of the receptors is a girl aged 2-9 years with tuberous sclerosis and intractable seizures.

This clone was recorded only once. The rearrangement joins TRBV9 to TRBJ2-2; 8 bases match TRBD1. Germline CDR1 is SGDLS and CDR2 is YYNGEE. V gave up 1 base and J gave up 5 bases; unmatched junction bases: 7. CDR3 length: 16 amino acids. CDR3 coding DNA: TGTGCCAGCAGCGTATCCTGGGACAGGATTACCGGGGAGCTGTTTTTT. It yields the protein CASSVSWDRITGELFF. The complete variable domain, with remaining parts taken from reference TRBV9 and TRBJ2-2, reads DSGVTQTPKHLITATGQRVTLRCSPRSGDLSVYWYQQSLDQGLQFLIQYYNGEERAKGNILERFSAQQFPDLHSELNLSSLELGDSALYFCASSVSWDRITGELFFGEGSRLTVL.

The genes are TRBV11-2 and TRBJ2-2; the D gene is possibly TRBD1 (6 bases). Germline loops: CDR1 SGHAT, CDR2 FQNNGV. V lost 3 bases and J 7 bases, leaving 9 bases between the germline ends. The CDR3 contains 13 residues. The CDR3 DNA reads TGTGCCAGCAGCTTGGCAGGGGTCGGGGAGCTGTTTTTT. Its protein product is CASSLAGVGELFF.

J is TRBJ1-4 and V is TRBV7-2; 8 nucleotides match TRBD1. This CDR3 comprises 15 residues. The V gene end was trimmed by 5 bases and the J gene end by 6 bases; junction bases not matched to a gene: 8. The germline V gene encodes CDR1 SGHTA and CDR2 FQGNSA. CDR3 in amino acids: CASSPSGGSYEKLFF. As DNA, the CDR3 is TGTGCCAGCAGCCCGTCAGGGGGCAGTTATGAAAAACTGTTTTTT.

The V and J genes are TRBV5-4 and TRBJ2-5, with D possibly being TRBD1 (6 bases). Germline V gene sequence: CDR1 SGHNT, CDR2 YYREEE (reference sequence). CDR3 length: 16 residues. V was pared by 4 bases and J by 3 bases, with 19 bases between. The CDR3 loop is CASSLESQGKKETQYF. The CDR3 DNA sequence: TGTGCCAGCAGCCTAGAGTCGCAGGGGAAAAAAGAGACCCAGTACTTC.

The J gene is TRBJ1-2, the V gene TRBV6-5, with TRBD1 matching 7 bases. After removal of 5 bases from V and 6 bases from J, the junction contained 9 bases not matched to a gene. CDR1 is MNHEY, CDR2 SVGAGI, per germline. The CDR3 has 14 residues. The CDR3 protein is CASSTNRGSHGYTF. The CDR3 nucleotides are TGTGCCAGCAGTACGAACAGGGGATCACATGGCTACACCTTC.